The present T cell receptor (beta chain) was sequenced within a study of blood T cell repertoires in COVID-19. Original processing methods: Nucleated cell number was recorded as an estimate derived from reference gene primer amplification. Assay used: immunoSEQ multiplex PCR; TCRdb lists only in-frame clones, some missing. That table gives V, J and clone size, and the DNA gave D and trimming. The sample lists under 200,000 clones; roughly three quarters were seen once. Seattle enrolled patients during active infection and tracked them longitudinally. The ends lost 4 bases at V and 2 bases at J; junction bases unmatched: 9. Germline V gene lookup returns CDR1 MNHEY and CDR2 SVGEGT. The CDR3 totals 16 residues.

This TCR was recovered from a woman in her thirties or forties with COVID-19, enrolled during active disease. V is TRBV6-2 or TRBV6-3 and J is TRBJ2-7, with 9 positions matching TRBD1. Sequencing was performed on peripheral blood. The CDR3 loop is CASSLTSGTGTYEQYF. The DNA of the CDR3 is TGTGCCAGCAGTTTAACCTCCGGGACAGGGACCTACGAGCAGTACTTC.